The clone carrying this TCR beta chain was seen just once. What it recognizes is unknown. This record belongs to a study of shared clonotypes between healthy human individuals. Overall study findings and caveats: Against clonotypes common to all four donors, non-shared ones had lower generation probabilities.

Cells designated naive CD8 were CD45RO-negative and were positively selected for CCR7, with terminally differentiated effector memory CD45RA+ cells excluded. The CDR3 is 12 residues long. The germline V gene encodes CDR1 MDHEN and CDR2 SYDVKM. V was clipped by 6 bases and J by 6 bases; unmatched bases: 4. The test was conducted at deep level. Measured with immunoSEQ multiplex PCR; TCRdb has only the in-frame clones, and not every one. The sample holds about 2,100,000 clones, 93% seen once. This sequence joins TRBV28 and TRBJ1-1; 7 positions agree with TRBD1. Sequenced input: naive CD8+ T cells from PBMCs. This TCR was sampled from a man between 18 and 35 years old in good health. Some clones in this sample may be carry-over from other donors' samples. The CDR3 protein is CASRQTGSEAFF. DNA for the CDR3: TGTGCCAGCAGACAGACAGGGTCTGAAGCTTTCTTT. Drawing the rest from reference TRBV28 and TRBJ1-1, the complete variable domain is DVKVTQSSRYLVKRTGEKVFLECVQDMDHENMFWYRQDPGLGLRLIYFSYDVKMKEKGDIPEGYSVSREKKERFSLILESASTNQTSMYLCASRQTGSEAFFGQGTRLTVV.